Following are 9 T cell receptor beta chains from one sample sequenced in a study of Ad26.COV2.S vaccination and SARS-CoV-2 variants. Treatment defined: about 20 received Ad26.COV2.S at low or high dose, single or two shots; about 5 received placebo; per-sample allocation not given. Material that was analyzed had been drawn on day 63 after the first vaccine or placebo injection. Clones were read by immunoSEQ multiplex PCR, and TCRdb kept only the in-frame ones, dropping some. The sample lists around 370,000 clones; about 85% were seen once. The sequenced sample was peripheral blood, obtained in a trial of Ad26.COV2.S vaccine versus placebo. The receptors come from a person aged 18 to 65 who received the Ad26.COV2.S COVID-19 vaccine or a placebo.

The chain couples TRBV4-3 to TRBJ2-3; possibly TRBD2 for D (7 bases). In germline, CDR1 is LGHNA, CDR2 YSLEER. V gave up 2 bases and J gave up 2 bases, with 11 bases separating them. This CDR3 contains 15 residues. CDR3 sequence (DNA): TGCGCCAGCAGCCAATTCGCGGGGGCCACAGATACGCAGTATTTT. Its protein product is CASSQFAGATDTQYF.

V gene TRBV7-2 combines with J gene TRBJ2-2; no firm D call. Trimming removed 6 bases at V and 2 bases at J, with 13 bases between. CDR1 is SGHTA and CDR2 is FQGNSA in the germline V gene. The CDR3 consists of 15 residues. The CDR3, as DNA: TGTGCCAGCAGTTTTCGCTCCCCCAACACCGGGGAGCTGTTTTTT. Translated, it gives CASSFRSPNTGELFF.

The sample holds one count of this clone. The V gene is TRBV5-1, the J gene TRBJ2-7; no reliable D call. The V and J ends lost 2 bases and 0 bases respectively, with 9 bases between them. The germline gives CDR1 SGHRS, CDR2 YFSETQ. The CDR3 is made up of 14 amino acids. CDR3 region: CASSFSQSSYEQYF. The CDR3 DNA is TGCGCCAGCAGCTTTTCCCAAAGCTCCTACGAGCAGTACTTC.

V is TRBV30 and J is TRBJ2-1, with a weak D call TRBD2 (5 bases). Per the germline V gene, CDR1 is GTSNPN and CDR2 is SVGIG (reference sequence). The CDR3 covers 12 residues. Between the trimmed V and J ends, which lost 0 bases and 15 bases, there was a span of 15 bases. The CDR3 nucleotides read TGTGCCTGGAGTGTAAATGGAGGCGAGGGGTTCTTC. It yields the protein CAWSVNGGEGFF.

Of note for this clone: Other DNA sequences in this specimen translate into the identical CDR3. The rearrangement links TRBV5-1 to TRBJ2-7; no clear D. The CDR3 totals 15 residues. Germline V gene sequence: CDR1 SGHRS, CDR2 YFSETQ. V was cut by 0 bases and J by 1 base, with 11 bases left in between. CDR3 protein: CASSLASGLSYEQYF. The CDR3 coding sequence is TGCGCCAGCAGCTTGGCTTCGGGCTTGTCCTACGAGCAGTACTTC.

This chain connects TRBV19 to TRBJ2-1; no clear D. This CDR3 region has 18 residues. Trimming stripped 0 bases from V and 9 bases from J, with 24 bases between. CDR1 and CDR2 (germline): LNHDA, SQIVND (reference sequence). The chain's CDR3 is CASSIDLPGRSVSGEQFF. The CDR3 coding sequence is TGTGCCAGTAGTATAGATCTGCCCGGGCGATCCGTGTCGGGTGAGCAGTTCTTC.

The genes are TRBV18 and TRBJ1-3; D is possibly TRBD1 (5 bases). V dropped 3 bases and J dropped 0 bases, with 12 bases sitting between them. CDR1 is KGHSH and CDR2 is LQKENI in the germline V gene. The CDR3 consists of 16 residues. The DNA for the CDR3 is TGTGCCAGCTCACCCGACAGCTTTTCCTCTGGAAACACCATATATTTT. As protein: CASSPDSFSSGNTIYF. Variable domain in full (rest from reference TRBV18 and TRBJ1-3): NAGVMQNPRHLVRRRGQEARLRCSPMKGHSHVYWYRQLPEEGLKFMVYLQKENIIDESGMPKERFSAEFPKEGPSILRIQQVVRGDSAAYFCASSPDSFSSGNTIYFGEGSWLTVV.

This chain links TRBV28 with TRBJ2-4, with 12 bases identical to TRBD2. Germline CDR1 MDHEN, CDR2 SYDVKM. Germline trimming cut 6 bases from V and 5 bases from J; bases unmatched to any gene: 11. The CDR3 runs 17 residues. The CDR3 sequence: CASSRLGGLAGQNIQYF. For the CDR3, the DNA is TGTGCCAGCAGCCGCCTAGGGGGACTAGCGGGTCAAAACATTCAGTACTTC.

V is TRBV7-2 and J is TRBJ1-2; tentatively, D is TRBD1 (6 bases). V lost 10 bases and J lost 2, with 11 bases in between. This CDR3 region has 12 residues. Germline lookup yields CDR1 SGHTA and CDR2 FQGNSA. The CDR3 DNA reads TGTGCCACCGGAACAGGGAACTATGGCTACACCTTC. Translating it yields CATGTGNYGYTF.